The 23 T cell receptor beta chains reported below all come from one sample, sequenced in a study of control samples from healthy donors and cancer patients. The data were produced by immunoSEQ multiplex PCR, yet TCRdb's version contains in-frame clones alone and is incomplete. The table includes around 160,000 clones, more than 85% detected once. Sequencing was performed on blood. These receptors were collected from a young man in good health.

The chain uses TRBV7-8 and TRBJ2-5, with TRBD2 as a possible D gene (5 bases). Germline V gene sequence: CDR1 SGHVS, CDR2 FQNEAQ. Trimming shortened V by 3 bases and J by 2 bases, and 10 bases separated the two germline ends. This CDR3 spans 14 amino acids. This chain's CDR3 is CASSFGRTQETQYF. Here the CDR3 DNA reads TGTGCCAGCAGCTTTGGTAGGACTCAAGAGACCCAGTACTTC.

The rearrangement joins TRBV7-2 to TRBJ2-1, with TRBD2 matching 11 bases. Germline V gene data show CDR1 as SGHTA and CDR2 as FQGNSA. The J segment lost 8 bases and the V segment lost 0 bases, leaving 12 bases of the junction unmatched. This CDR3 comprises 18 residues. This chain's CDR3 is CASSLALKSSGRPDEQFF. The CDR3 bases are TGTGCCAGCAGCTTAGCGCTAAAGTCTAGCGGGAGGCCCGATGAGCAGTTCTTC.

This chain connects TRBV21-1 to TRBJ1-1. TRBV21-1 is designated a pseudogene. This CDR3 contains 12 residues. CDR3 nucleotides: TGTGCCAGCAGCGGGGACGGCGCAGAAGCTTTCTTT. It translates to CASSGDGAEAFF.

This clone was detected only once. The chain recombines TRBV9 with TRBJ1-2, with 7 nucleotides matching TRBD1. This CDR3 has 14 amino acids. Looked up from germline, CDR1 is SGDLS and CDR2 is YYNGEE. V was pared by 7 bases and J by 4 bases, with 10 bases of the junction left unmatched. The CDR3 coding sequence is TGTGCCAGCTCGATCTCCGGGACAGCCTATGGCTACACCTTC. Translated: CASSISGTAYGYTF.

The chain employs TRBV24-1 and TRBJ1-1; possibly TRBD1 for D (6 bases). The CDR3 contains 14 residues. Trimming pared 9 bases from V and 5 bases from J, leaving 18 bases between. Germline-derived CDR1 and CDR2 are KGHDR and SFDVKD. The CDR3: CATSSGLGGTEAFF. CDR3 nucleotide sequence: TGTGCCACCTCGAGTGGTCTAGGGGGGACTGAAGCTTTCTTT.

The V call is TRBV9, the J call TRBJ2-1; 10 nucleotides align to TRBD2. Germline V gene sequence: CDR1 SGDLS, CDR2 YYNGEE. The CDR3 covers 17 residues. With V trimmed by 2 bases and J by 9 bases, 14 bases remained unmatched. DNA for the CDR3: TGTGCCAGCAGCGTCGCTAGCGGGAGCCTTACTGTACGTGAGCAGTTCTTC. It is translated as CASSVASGSLTVREQFF. The whole variable domain, remainder taken from reference TRBV9 and TRBJ2-1, is DSGVTQTPKHLITATGQRVTLRCSPRSGDLSVYWYQQSLDQGLQFLIQYYNGEERAKGNILERFSAQQFPDLHSELNLSSLELGDSALYFCASSVASGSLTVREQFFGPGTRLTVL.

The chain has TRBV27 and TRBJ2-4, with D maybe TRBD2 (5 bases). CDR1 and CDR2 from the germline V gene are MNHEY and SMNVEV (reference sequence). The CDR3 consists of 16 residues. V dropped 3 bases and J dropped 2 bases, with 14 bases sitting between them. CDR3 bases: TGTGCCAGCAGTTTCGGCCTAGCATCTTCCAAAAACATTCAGTACTTC. Translating gives CASSFGLASSKNIQYF.

This chain uses TRBV6-1 with TRBJ1-1, with D possibly TRBD1 on 5 matching bases. The germline V and J ends were trimmed by 3 bases and 6 bases, with 5 bases remaining between them. CDR1 and CDR2 from the germline V gene are MNHNS and SASEGT. The CDR3 is 11 amino acids. CDR3 sequence (DNA): TGTGCCAGCAGTGAGGGGGCTGAAGCTTTCTTT. Its protein product is CASSEGAEAFF.

This chain connects TRBV7-9 to TRBJ2-2; TRBD1 might be the D (6 bases). V gave up 10 bases and J gave up 5 bases, with 23 bases separating them. From germline, CDR1 is SEHNR and CDR2 FQNEAQ (reference sequence). The CDR3 is 16 amino acids. CDR3 residues: CATSGEGDRVTGELFF. CDR3 DNA: TGTGCCACCTCAGGGGAAGGGGATAGGGTAACCGGGGAGCTGTTTTTT.

About this clone: An end of the junction does not agree with germline; a read error may underlie this. This chain links TRBV5-1 with TRBJ1-6; perhaps TRBD1 as D (6 bases). This CDR3 is built from 14 residues. Germline-derived CDR1 and CDR2 are SGHRS and YFSETQ. The CDR3 here is CASRRGPYNSPLHF. The CDR3 coding sequence is TGCGCCAGCCGGCGGGGGCCCTACAATTCACCCCTCCACTTT.

The chain combines TRBV19 with TRBJ1-2; D is unclear. This CDR3 is built from 12 residues. Deletions cut 6 bases from V and 7 bases from J, with 12 bases between. Germline CDR1 and CDR2: LNHDA and SQIVND (reference sequence). The chain's CDR3 is CASRWTGGGYTF. CDR3 nucleotide sequence: TGTGCCAGTAGATGGACGGGCGGTGGCTACACCTTC.

This chain joins TRBV6-5 and TRBJ1-2, with 7 bases that match TRBD1. This CDR3 has 13 amino acids. With 4 bases clipped from V and 6 bases from J, the junction kept 5 bases outside the gene matches. The germline gives CDR1 MNHEY, CDR2 SVGAGI. The CDR3 DNA is TGTGCCAGCAGTTTGTCACAGGGGAATGGCTACACCTTC. Translation gives CASSLSQGNGYTF.

V usage is TRBV5-1 and J usage is TRBJ2-5, with 7 bases that match TRBD2. CDR1 and CDR2 (germline): SGHRS, YFSETQ. This CDR3 is built from 17 residues. Trimming removed 3 bases from V and 1 base from J; junction bases left unmatched: 12. This chain's CDR3 is CASSSLPSGTTQETQYF. The CDR3 bases are TGCGCCAGCAGCTCTCTCCCCAGCGGGACCACCCAAGAGACCCAGTACTTC.

The table lists this clone with many counts. V gene TRBV18 combines with J gene TRBJ1-3; D is unresolved. V dropped 0 bases and J dropped 8 bases, with 14 bases sitting between them. CDR1 and CDR2 (germline): KGHSH, LQKENI. The CDR3 contains 15 residues. The CDR3 reads CASSPPSHTWDTIYF. Written as DNA, the CDR3 is TGTGCCAGCTCACCACCTTCACATACCTGGGACACCATATATTTT.

This clone was seen once. The chain joins TRBV7-7 to TRBJ1-1, with TRBD1 matching 8 bases. Germline lookup yields CDR1 SSHAT and CDR2 FNYEAQ (reference sequence). The CDR3 is 15 amino acids. CDR3 residues: CASFQGADVDTEAFF. CDR3 nucleotide sequence: TGTGCTAGCTTCCAGGGGGCAGATGTGGACACTGAAGCTTTCTTT.

The chain couples TRBV30 to TRBJ2-7, with D possibly TRBD2 on 6 matching bases. Germline CDR1 and CDR2: GTSNPN and SVGIG (reference sequence). The CDR3 contains 13 residues. Deletions cut 0 bases from V and 3 bases from J, with 9 bases between. CDR3 DNA: TGTGCCTGGAGTGTAGGTAGCGGCTACGAGCAGTACTTC. This gives the protein CAWSVGSGYEQYF.

The rearrangement links TRBV9 to TRBJ2-6; tentatively, D is TRBD1 (5 bases). Germline-derived CDR1 and CDR2 are SGDLS and YYNGEE. CDR3 size: 16 residues. Trimming took 5 bases from V and 0 from J, leaving 12 bases between them. CDR3 nucleotide sequence: TGTGCCAGCAGGGACACACTACTCTCTGGGGCCAACGTCCTGACTTTC. Translation gives CASRDTLLSGANVLTF.

The chain employs TRBV28 and TRBJ1-1; D perhaps matches TRBD1 (6 bases). The CDR3 is made up of 11 amino acids. CDR1 MDHEN and CDR2 SYDVKM come from the germline V gene. The CDR3 is CGVGAAVEAFF. CDR3 nucleotides: TGTGGGGTGGGGGCTGCCGTTGAAGCTTTCTTT.

CDR3 coding DNA: TGTGCCAGCAGCACCCCAGTTAGCCTACCACCTGAAGCTTTCTTT. Its translation is CASSTPVSLPPEAFF. V usage is TRBV7-9 and J usage is TRBJ1-1, with D unclear. Germline CDR1 and CDR2: SEHNR and FQNEAQ (reference sequence). V shed 5 bases and J shed 6 bases, with 19 bases lying between them. The CDR3 is made up of 15 amino acids.

This rearrangement joins TRBV7-9 to TRBJ1-2; 9 nucleotides match TRBD1. Germline-derived CDR1 and CDR2 are SEHNR and FQNEAQ (reference sequence). Trimming removed 6 bases from V and 1 base from J; junction bases left unmatched: 12. The CDR3 totals 17 residues. This CDR3 reads CASRFSGRGQGNYGYTF. The CDR3 DNA follows: TGTGCCAGCAGATTTAGCGGGCGGGGACAGGGTAACTATGGCTACACCTTC.

V gene TRBV7-2 combines with J gene TRBJ2-1; TRBD1 matches 10 bases. V lost 5 bases, J lost 9 bases, and 10 bases stayed unmatched. Germline values: CDR1 SGHTA, CDR2 FQGNSA. The CDR3 is 15 residues long. This chain's CDR3 is CASSLDRGFAVEQFF. CDR3 nucleotides: TGTGCCAGCAGCCTGGACAGGGGGTTCGCCGTTGAGCAGTTCTTC.

The chain links TRBV5-6 to TRBJ1-5; D gene ambiguous. The length of the CDR3 is 12 residues. CDR1 and CDR2 from the germline V gene are SGHDT and YYEEEE. V was shortened by 2 bases and J by 5 bases, with 5 bases between the two germline ends. CDR3 sequence reads: CASSFGDQPQHF. In DNA, the CDR3 is TGTGCCAGCAGCTTTGGGGATCAGCCCCAGCATTTT.

This chain links TRBV7-6 with TRBJ2-1, with a tentative D call TRBD2 (6 bases). Trimming removed 5 bases from V and 2 bases from J, with 10 bases in between. The CDR3 is made up of 14 amino acids. Germline assignment: CDR1 SGHVS and CDR2 FNYEAQ. The CDR3 coding sequence is TGTGCCAGCAGCCTTAGCGGAACCTACAATGAGCAGTTCTTC. Translated, it gives CASSLSGTYNEQFF.